This T cell receptor (beta chain) emerged from a study of beta chain features in type 1 diabetes. Study-wide points: These data did not resolve whether HLA type affects TCRB rearrangement. Within the patient group, naive, central memory and Treg TCRB repertoires appeared more similar to each other than within healthy donors. Moderate but significant shortening of TCRB CDR3s was recorded in all four CD4+ subsets from Type 1 diabetes patients.

The investigators reverse transcribed all of the isolated RNA, so they sequenced expressed TCRB transcripts. Clones were read by immunoSEQ multiplex PCR, and TCRdb kept only the in-frame ones, dropping some. The table has approximately 120,000 clones, around a sixth seen once. Concerning this clone: The antigen remains undetermined.

In germline, CDR1 is GTSNPN, CDR2 SVGIG (reference sequence). This CDR3 has 12 amino acids. Germline trimming cut 1 base from V and 8 bases from J; bases unmatched to any gene: 2. The receptor was isolated from a young man with type 1 diabetes. Sequenced material: central memory CD4+ T cells from blood. The rearrangement links TRBV30 to TRBJ2-3, with TRBD2 matching over 8 bases. The CDR3 region is CAWSALAGTQYF. CDR3 coding DNA: TGTGCCTGGAGTGCCCTAGCGGGTACGCAGTATTTT. The full variable domain, completed using reference TRBV30 and TRBJ2-3, is SQTIHQWPATLVQPVGSPLSLECTVEGTSNPNLYWYRQAAGRGLQLLFYSVGIGQISSEVPQNLSASRPQDRQFILSSKKLLLSDSGFYLCAWSALAGTQYFGPGTRLTVL.